Listed here is a single TCR beta chain. In germline, CDR1 is GTSNPN, CDR2 SVGIG (reference sequence). The CDR3 extends over 13 amino acids. The V and J ends lost 3 bases and 4 bases respectively, with 12 bases between them. The data were obtained in a study of blood T cell repertoires in COVID-19. About the study: T cells, B-cell-depleted T cells, or PBMCs supplied cDNA or gDNA.

TCRdb's table, derived via immunoSEQ multiplex PCR, lists solely in-frame clones and lacks some. The sample has about 260,000 clones, about 88% seen once; the top ten hold 3.6%. The chain carries TRBV30 and TRBJ1-1; no reliable D call. The sequence came from a man aged 18 to 30 with active or convalescent COVID-19. Sequences were obtained from peripheral blood. CDR3 coding DNA: TGTGCCTGGAGCGCGCGGCTTCTCACTGAAGCTTTCTTT. It is translated as CAWSARLLTEAFF.